A single sample is the source of the 29 T cell receptor beta chains below, sequenced in a study of control samples from healthy donors and cancer patients. Assay: immunoSEQ multiplex PCR; the TCRdb copy retains only in-frame clones and omits some. The data contain 200,000 to 250,000 clones, just under 95% of them singletons. The sample taken for sequencing was blood. Source of these receptors: a man aged 50-59 years in good health.

The chain links TRBV10-2 to TRBJ1-6; D gene unclear. The V and J ends lost 4 bases and 10 bases respectively, with 14 bases between them. The CDR3 is 14 amino acids. Per the germline V gene, CDR1 is WSHSY and CDR2 is SAAADI. CDR3 sequence: CASSVGKDGSPLHF. CDR3 sequence (DNA): TGCGCCAGCAGTGTAGGGAAAGACGGATCACCCCTCCACTTT.

The chain combines TRBV2 with TRBJ1-4; D is undetermined. Per germline, CDR1 SNHLY and CDR2 FYNNEI. V lost 5 bases, J lost 0 bases, and 22 bases lay in between. The CDR3 is 19 amino acids. CDR3 residues: CASSFGPTRAVATNEKLFF. CDR3 in DNA: TGTGCCAGCAGTTTCGGCCCTACCCGAGCTGTTGCAACTAATGAAAAACTGTTTTTT.

V gene TRBV20-1 combines with J gene TRBJ2-1; D ambiguous. CDR3 size: 11 residues. CDR1 and CDR2 (germline): DFQATT, SNEGSKA (reference sequence). Trimming left V 6 bases short and J 6 bases short, with 9 bases between. This chain's CDR3 is CSAAQVNEQFF. The CDR3 DNA sequence: TGCAGTGCGGCCCAAGTCAATGAGCAGTTCTTC.

The chain employs TRBV7-6 and TRBJ1-1; maybe TRBD1 (6 bases). Per the germline V gene, CDR1 is SGHVS and CDR2 is FNYEAQ. Trimming took off 1 base at V and 5 bases at J, with 8 bases between the two ends. This CDR3 region has 13 residues. The CDR3 bases are TGTGCCAGCAGCTTAGGTCAGGGGACTGAAGCTTTCTTT. Its translation is CASSLGQGTEAFF.

This clone was found once. The chain uses TRBV6-5 and TRBJ1-2; a weak D match, TRBD1 (5 bases). CDR3 length equals 15 residues. CDR1 and CDR2 from the germline V gene are MNHEY and SVGAGI. V was pared by 2 bases and J by 5 bases, with 15 bases between. As DNA, the CDR3 is TGTGCCAGCAGTTACGCGGTAGGGGTGGTGTATGGCTACACCTTC. Amino acid sequence: CASSYAVGVVYGYTF.

The V call is TRBV7-2, the J call TRBJ2-1; a possible D gene is TRBD2 (5 bases). V was cut by 5 bases and J by 5 bases, with 13 bases left in between. This CDR3 has 14 residues. Germline CDR1 is SGHTA and CDR2 is FQGNSA. CDR3 sequence: CASSPRQTNNEQFF. The CDR3 DNA is TGTGCCAGCAGCCCGCGGCAGACTAACAATGAGCAGTTCTTC.

The V and J genes are TRBV21-1 and TRBJ2-7; the listed D gene, TRBD1, was not tested against the DNA. TRBV21-1 is reported as a pseudogene. The CDR3 extends over 15 amino acids. CDR3 coding DNA: TGTGCCAGCAGCATTCCAGGGGAAGTGCCCTACGAGCAGTACGTC. Amino acids: CASSIPGEVPYEQYV.

The chain has TRBV19 and TRBJ1-2; TRBD1 agrees at 7 bases. Germline CDR1 is LNHDA and CDR2 is SQIVND (reference sequence). The CDR3 has 13 residues. The trim removed 10 bases at V and 7 bases at J, leaving 12 bases unmatched. In DNA, the CDR3 is TGTGCCATTTCCGAGACAGGGTACTCTGGCTACACCTTC. As protein: CAISETGYSGYTF.

The V call is TRBV10-3, the J call TRBJ2-2; unclear D gene. The CDR3 is 12 amino acids. Per germline, CDR1 ENHRY and CDR2 SYGVKD. Trimming took 2 bases from V and 6 from J, leaving 4 bases between them. CDR3 in amino acids: CAISEVSGELFF. The CDR3 nucleotides are TGTGCCATCAGTGAGGTGTCCGGGGAGCTGTTTTTT.

In the case of this clone: The sample has other DNA sequences that encode this CDR3 too. The chain is built from TRBV28 and TRBJ1-5; 7 nucleotides line up with TRBD1. Germline V gene lookup returns CDR1 MDHEN and CDR2 SYDVKM. V lost 1 base and J lost 4; bases outside the gene matches: 4. The CDR3 is made up of 15 amino acids. DNA for the CDR3: TGTGCCAGCAGTTTATTGACAGGGTCGAATCAGCCCCAGCATTTT. Amino acid sequence: CASSLLTGSNQPQHF.

The chain joins TRBV18 to TRBJ1-1, with D unresolved. CDR3 size: 13 residues. CDR1 KGHSH and CDR2 LQKENI come from the germline V gene. V was cut by 1 base and J by 4 bases, with 7 bases left in between. The CDR3 region is CASSPRRPTEAFF. CDR3 in DNA: TGTGCCAGCTCACCACGACGGCCCACTGAAGCTTTCTTT.

V is TRBV4-3 and J is TRBJ2-1; 7 positions agree with TRBD2. After removal of 0 bases from V and 7 bases from J, the junction contained 9 bases not matched to a gene. CDR1 and CDR2 (germline): LGHNA, YSLEER. This CDR3 is 16 amino acids long. The CDR3 DNA sequence: TGCGCCAGCAGCCAAGATGAAGGGAGGGGACCTAATGAGCAGTTCTTC. This encodes CASSQDEGRGPNEQFF.

The genes are TRBV28 and TRBJ2-4, with D possibly called TRBD1 or TRBD2 (6 bases each). Germline values: CDR1 MDHEN, CDR2 SYDVKM. Trimming pared 6 bases from V and 15 bases from J, leaving 21 bases between. The CDR3 consists of 13 residues. The CDR3, as DNA: TGTGCCAGCAGCCCCTCGTTTTTGGGGGGCCGGTACTTC. Protein product: CASSPSFLGGRYF.

A note on this clone: An end of the junction differs from the germline gene, which may be a read error. The CDR3 DNA sequence: TGTGCCAGCAGTGAAGCGCGAGCGCTCGATTTT. It encodes CASSEARALDF. The chain recombines TRBV2 with TRBJ1-1; D call uncertain. Germline CDR1 reads SNHLY; CDR2 reads FYNNEI. This CDR3 is 11 amino acids long.

This clone has just a few counts. This chain links TRBV4-1 with TRBJ1-5, with 7 bases identical to TRBD1. Losses at the gene ends were 4 bases for V and 3 bases for J; bases not matched to a gene: 12. The CDR3 contains 17 residues. Looked up from germline, CDR1 is MGHRA and CDR2 is YSYEKL. DNA for the CDR3: TGCGCCAGCAGCCTTTCAAGACAGGGATATAACAATCAGCCCCAGCATTTT. It encodes CASSLSRQGYNNQPQHF.

The V and J genes are TRBV6-6 and TRBJ1-5, with 9 bases fitting TRBD1. Germline trimming cut 3 bases from V and 5 bases from J; bases unmatched to any gene: 8. The germline V gene has CDR1 MNHNY and CDR2 SVGAGI (reference sequence). CDR3 size: 16 residues. CDR3 residues: CASSYTGTGTYQPQHF. CDR3 DNA sequence: TGTGCCAGCAGTTATACCGGGACAGGGACCTATCAGCCCCAGCATTTT.

J is TRBJ2-1 and V is TRBV2, with D hard to call. V shed 6 bases and J shed 1 base, with 13 bases lying between them. Looked up from germline, CDR1 is SNHLY and CDR2 is FYNNEI. This CDR3 region has 15 residues. The CDR3: CASSSEALSYNEQFF. CDR3 DNA: TGTGCCAGCAGCTCCGAAGCCCTTTCCTACAATGAGCAGTTCTTC.

The rearrangement uses TRBV18 and TRBJ1-3; perhaps TRBD1 as D (6 bases). The V end was cut by 6 bases, the J end by 0 bases, with 12 bases between. The CDR3 contains 15 residues. CDR1 and CDR2 (germline): KGHSH, LQKENI. CDR3: CASSKQGYSGNTIYF. The CDR3 DNA follows: TGTGCCAGCTCCAAACAGGGTTACTCTGGAAACACCATATATTTT.

The V gene is TRBV30, the J gene TRBJ2-7; no definite D call. V was shortened by 1 base and J by 2 bases, with 3 bases between the two germline ends. Germline assignment: CDR1 GTSNPN and CDR2 SVGIG (reference sequence). There are 11 residues in the CDR3. The CDR3 spells CAWSGAYEQYF. CDR3 DNA sequence: TGTGCCTGGAGTGGGGCCTACGAGCAGTACTTC.

The CDR3 sequence: CASSHADRPRTDTQYF. The DNA of the CDR3 is TGTGCCAGCAGCCACGCCGACAGGCCCAGAACAGATACGCAGTATTTT. The chain is built from TRBV3-1 (or the pseudogene TRBV3-2) and TRBJ2-3, with D maybe TRBD1 (6 bases). Between the trimmed V and J ends, which lost 3 bases and 3 bases, there was a span of 16 bases. This CDR3 has 16 residues. Germline V gene sequence: CDR1 LGHDT, CDR2 YNNKEL (reference sequence).

The chain links TRBV9 to TRBJ1-1, with D hard to call. The CDR3 runs 12 residues. Germline V lookup: CDR1 SGDLS, CDR2 YYNGEE. V gave up 3 bases and J gave up 3 bases, with 6 bases separating them. The CDR3 spells CASSEQDTEAFF. The CDR3 DNA reads TGTGCCAGCAGCGAGCAGGACACTGAAGCTTTCTTT.

This clone showed up just a few times. Other DNA sequences in the sample encode the same CDR3. The chain uses TRBV4-1 and TRBJ2-3; D perhaps matches TRBD1 (5 bases). Between the trimmed V and J ends, which lost 0 bases and 4 bases, there was a span of 8 bases. The V gene's germline CDR1 is MGHRA and CDR2 YSYEKL. This CDR3 spans 14 amino acids. In DNA, the CDR3 is TGCGCCAGCAGCCAAGATATAGGGGCAGATACGCAGTATTTT. Its protein is CASSQDIGADTQYF.

The CDR3 nucleotides are TGTGCCAGCAGTTACTCAGGTAGCGGTAGCACAGATACGCAGTATTTT. This encodes CASSYSGSGSTDTQYF. The chain links TRBV6-2 or TRBV6-3 to TRBJ2-3; D is perhaps TRBD2 (6 bases). The germline V gene encodes CDR1 MNHEY and CDR2 SVGEGT. Trimming left V 0 bases short and J 0 bases short, with 10 bases between. CDR3 length: 16 amino acids.

Remarks on this clone: This sample includes further DNA sequences coding for the same CDR3. The J gene is TRBJ2-7, the V gene TRBV6-5; D not resolved. Germline CDR1 MNHEY, CDR2 SVGAGI. The V end lost 0 bases, the J end lost 4 bases, and 7 bases lay between the germline ends. The CDR3 runs to 13 residues. The chain's CDR3 is CASSYSRNYEQYF. The CDR3 nucleotides read TGTGCCAGCAGTTACTCCCGCAATTACGAGCAGTACTTC.

This clone came up once. The V call is TRBV6-5, the J call TRBJ1-2; D possibly corresponds to TRBD1 (5 bases). The CDR3 runs 12 residues. Germline V lookup: CDR1 MNHEY, CDR2 SVGAGI. V shed 5 bases and J shed 2 bases, with 6 bases lying between them. CDR3 in amino acids: CASSRQNYGYTF. CDR3 in DNA: TGTGCCAGCAGTAGACAGAACTATGGCTACACCTTC.

The chain couples TRBV23-1 to TRBJ1-1, with TRBD1 as a possible D gene (6 bases). TRBV23-1 is an open reading frame whose function is uncertain. V was pared by 3 bases and J by 8 bases, with 10 bases between. The CDR3 covers 12 residues. The CDR3 sequence is CASSQTDSEAFF. For the CDR3, the DNA is TGCGCCAGCAGTCAGACGGACAGCGAAGCTTTCTTT.

The chain employs TRBV3-1 (or the pseudogene TRBV3-2) and TRBJ2-7; 7 bases map to TRBD2. CDR3 size: 13 residues. Germline V gene lookup returns CDR1 LGHDT and CDR2 YNNKEL (reference sequence). J was trimmed by 7 bases and V by 3 bases; bases with no gene match: 6. CDR3 amino acids: CASSHLGGVEQYV. CDR3 coding DNA: TGTGCCAGCAGCCATCTGGGGGGGGTTGAGCAGTACGTC.

The genes are TRBV7-8 and TRBJ2-3, with 7 bases fitting TRBD1. This CDR3 is built from 17 residues. Per the germline V gene, CDR1 is SGHVS and CDR2 is FQNEAQ. V trimming: 1 base; J trimming: 0 bases; junction bases outside the gene matches: 7. The CDR3 reads CASSLVGSTGSTDTQYF. DNA for the CDR3: TGTGCCAGCAGCTTAGTTGGGTCGACAGGGAGCACAGATACGCAGTATTTT.

The V and J genes are TRBV27 and TRBJ1-5; TRBD1 matches at 7 bases. Germline assignment: CDR1 MNHEY and CDR2 SMNVEV (reference sequence). Germline trimming cut 7 bases from V and 2 bases from J; bases unmatched to any gene: 11. The CDR3 spans 16 residues. CDR3 DNA sequence: TGTGCCAGCAAATTATCCGGGACAGAAGGCAATCAGCCCCAGCATTTT. Encoded protein: CASKLSGTEGNQPQHF.